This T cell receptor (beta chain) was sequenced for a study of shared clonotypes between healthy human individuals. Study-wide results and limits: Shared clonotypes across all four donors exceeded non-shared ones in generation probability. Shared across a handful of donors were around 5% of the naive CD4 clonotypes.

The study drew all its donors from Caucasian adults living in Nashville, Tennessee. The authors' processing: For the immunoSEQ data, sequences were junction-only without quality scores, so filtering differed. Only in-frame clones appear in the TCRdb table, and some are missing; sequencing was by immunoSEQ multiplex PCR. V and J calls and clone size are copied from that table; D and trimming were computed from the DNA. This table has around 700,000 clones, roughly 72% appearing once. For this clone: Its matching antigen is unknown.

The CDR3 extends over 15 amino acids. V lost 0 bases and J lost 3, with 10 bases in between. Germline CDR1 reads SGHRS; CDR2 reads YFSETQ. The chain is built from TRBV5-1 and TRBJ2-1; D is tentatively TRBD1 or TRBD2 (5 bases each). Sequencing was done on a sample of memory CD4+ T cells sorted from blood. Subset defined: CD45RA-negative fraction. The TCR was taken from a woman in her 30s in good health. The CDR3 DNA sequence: TGCGCCAGCAGCTTGGAACCGGGACGCTACAATGAGCAGTTCTTC. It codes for CASSLEPGRYNEQFF.